This entry describes one T cell receptor (beta chain). Its antigen is unknown. Produced via immunoSEQ multiplex PCR; TCRdb's table is partial and in-frame only. The sample consists of roughly 680,000 clones, over 60% of them appearing once. This specimen belongs to a study of shared clonotypes between healthy human individuals. Study information: Each donor had three CD4 naive, three CD4 memory, two CD8 naive and one CD8 memory plate. Overall study findings and caveats: Generation probabilities of non-shared clonotypes were lower (relative to those shared by all four donors). Larger richness was generally estimated for naive than memory subsets.

The CDR3 extends over 14 amino acids. In germline, CDR1 is MGHRA, CDR2 YSYEKL. V was pared by 8 bases and J by 11 bases, with 24 bases between. The specimen sequenced was memory CD4+ T cells sorted from blood. Stated subset: CD45RA-negative fraction. The sequence was obtained from a woman aged 25-40 years in good health. The gene calls are TRBV4-1 and TRBJ2-5; D is perhaps TRBD2 (6 bases). CDR3: CASSTGGVQFGQYF. The CDR3, as DNA: TGCGCCAGCTCCACCGGGGGAGTCCAGTTCGGGCAGTACTTC.